This T cell receptor (beta chain) is from a study of metastatic and nonmetastatic thyroid tumors. Thyroid surgery took place with no prior treatment in any patient. This clone was seen a few times. Original processing notes: The study built a papillary thyroid cancer distant-metastasis classifier from CDR3 differences across clinicopathological groups. TCRdb re-analyzed the PCR reads using MiXCR. V and J calls and clone size were set by TCRdb, not the authors. The sample shows roughly 20,000 clones, about 34% of them seen only once. The sequence derives from a male donor with papillary thyroid cancer or a benign thyroid nodule (not recorded which). Some clones in this sample may be carry-over from other donors' samples. Sequenced material: tumor tissue.

The CDR3 loop reads CASSEFKGQGFYGYTF. CDR3 DNA sequence: TGTGCCAGCAGTGAATTTAAGGGGCAGGGTTTTTATGGCTACACCTTC. The V call is TRBV25-1, the J call TRBJ1-2; maybe TRBD1 (5 bases). The CDR3 is made up of 16 amino acids. CDR1 and CDR2 from the germline V gene are MGHDK and SYGVNS. Trimming removed 1 base from V and 5 bases from J, with 17 bases in between.